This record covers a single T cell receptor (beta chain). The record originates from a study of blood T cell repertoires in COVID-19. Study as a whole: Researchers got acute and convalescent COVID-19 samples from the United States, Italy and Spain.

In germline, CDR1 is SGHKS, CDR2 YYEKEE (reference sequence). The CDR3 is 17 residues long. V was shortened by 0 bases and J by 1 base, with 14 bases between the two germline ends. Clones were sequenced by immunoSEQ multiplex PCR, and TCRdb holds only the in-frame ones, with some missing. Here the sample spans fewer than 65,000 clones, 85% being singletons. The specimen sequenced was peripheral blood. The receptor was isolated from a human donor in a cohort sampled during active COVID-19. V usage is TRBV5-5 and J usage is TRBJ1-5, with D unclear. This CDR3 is CASSLDRLGRSNQPQHF. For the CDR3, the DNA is TGTGCCAGCAGCTTGGATCGTCTAGGGAGGAGCAATCAGCCCCAGCATTTT.